Included here is one T cell receptor beta chain sequence, with context. The data were taken from a study of cytomegalovirus exposure and HLA in healthy donors. This CDR3 spans 14 amino acids. V lost 3 bases to trimming and J lost 0 bases, with 6 bases between them. Germline-derived CDR1 and CDR2 are SGHVS and FQNEAQ. The repertoire was sequenced with immunoSEQ multiplex PCR; TCRdb's copy has only in-frame clones and lacks some. The sample holds under 200,000 clones, approximately 96% seen once. This sequence joins TRBV7-8 and TRBJ1-3; D ambiguous. The receptor was derived from a woman aged 18-29 years in good health and CMV-seronegative. The sample was PBMCs. The CDR3 protein is CASSLDFSGNTIYF. The CDR3 nucleotides read TGTGCCAGCAGCTTGGACTTCTCTGGAAACACCATATATTTT.